This T cell receptor beta chain is drawn from a study of identical twins. Concerning this clonotype: Compared with germline, one end of the junction differs, possibly owing to a read error.

Each CDR3 protein is one row after TCRdb ran MiXCR on the 5' RACE reads. The repertoire holds around 1.7 million distinct CDR3 sequences, with roughly a third as singletons. Germline CDR1 SGHTA, CDR2 FQGNSA. The CDR3 totals 15 residues. The sample taken for sequencing was cord blood. The chain employs TRBV7-2 and TRBJ2-1, with 9 bases lining up with TRBD2. The source of this sequence is a newborn girl in good health. The CDR3 DNA reads TGTGTCAGCAGCCTTAGCGGGAGAGGGTACAATGAGCAGTTCTTC. This sequence encodes CVSSLSGRGYNEQFF.